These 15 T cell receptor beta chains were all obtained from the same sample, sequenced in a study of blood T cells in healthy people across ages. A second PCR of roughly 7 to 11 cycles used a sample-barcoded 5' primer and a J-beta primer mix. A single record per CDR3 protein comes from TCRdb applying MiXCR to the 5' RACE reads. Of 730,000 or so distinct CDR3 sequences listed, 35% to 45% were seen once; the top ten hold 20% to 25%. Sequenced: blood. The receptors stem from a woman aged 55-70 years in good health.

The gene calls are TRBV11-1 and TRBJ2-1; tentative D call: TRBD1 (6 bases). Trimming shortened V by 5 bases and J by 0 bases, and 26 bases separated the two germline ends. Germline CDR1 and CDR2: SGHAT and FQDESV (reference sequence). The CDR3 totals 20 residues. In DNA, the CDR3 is TGTGCCAGCAGCACAACCCGGGACACAAGTCCCCGGAGCTCCTACAATGAGCAGTTCTTC. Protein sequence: CASSTTRDTSPRSSYNEQFF.

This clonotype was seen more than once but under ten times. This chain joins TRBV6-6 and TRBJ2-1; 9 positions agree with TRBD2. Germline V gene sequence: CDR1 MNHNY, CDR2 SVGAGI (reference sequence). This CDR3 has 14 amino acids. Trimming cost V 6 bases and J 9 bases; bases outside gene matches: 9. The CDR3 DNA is TGTGCCAGCAGATTAGCGGGAGATCGAGGTGAGCAGTTCTTC. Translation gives CASRLAGDRGEQFF.

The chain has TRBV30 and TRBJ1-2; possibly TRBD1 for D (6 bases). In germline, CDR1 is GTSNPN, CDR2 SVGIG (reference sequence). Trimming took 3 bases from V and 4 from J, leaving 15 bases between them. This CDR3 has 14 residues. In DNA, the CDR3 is TGTGCCTGGAGAGCACAGGGTGATCCCTATGGCTACACCTTC. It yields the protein CAWRAQGDPYGYTF.

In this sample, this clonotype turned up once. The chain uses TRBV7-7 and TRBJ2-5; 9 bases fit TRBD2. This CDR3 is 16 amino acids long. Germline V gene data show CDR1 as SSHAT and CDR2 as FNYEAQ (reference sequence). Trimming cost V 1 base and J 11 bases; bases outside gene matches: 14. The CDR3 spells CASSLVPSGGFGEQYF. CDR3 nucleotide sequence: TGTGCCAGCAGCTTAGTGCCCAGCGGGGGGTTCGGGGAGCAGTACTTC.

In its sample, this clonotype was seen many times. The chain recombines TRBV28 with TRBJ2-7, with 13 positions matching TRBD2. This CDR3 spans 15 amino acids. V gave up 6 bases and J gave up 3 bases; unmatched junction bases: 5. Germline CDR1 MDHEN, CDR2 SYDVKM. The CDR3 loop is CASSLRTSGSYEQYF. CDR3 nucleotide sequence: TGTGCCAGCAGCCTCCGGACTAGCGGGAGCTACGAGCAGTACTTC.

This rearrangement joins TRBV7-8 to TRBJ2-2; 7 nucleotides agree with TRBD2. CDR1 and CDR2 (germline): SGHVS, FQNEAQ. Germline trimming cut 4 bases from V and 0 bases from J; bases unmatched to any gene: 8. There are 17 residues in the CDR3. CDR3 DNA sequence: TGTGCCAGCAGCTCCGGAGCGGGGCACGCGAACACCGGGGAGCTGTTTTTT. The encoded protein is CASSSGAGHANTGELFF.

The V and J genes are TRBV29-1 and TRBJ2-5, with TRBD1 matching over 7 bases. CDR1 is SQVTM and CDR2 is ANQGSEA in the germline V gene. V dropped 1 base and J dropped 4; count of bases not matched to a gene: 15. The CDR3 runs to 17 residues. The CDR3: CSVEGGGRGAKRETQYF. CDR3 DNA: TGCAGCGTTGAAGGAGGGGGCAGAGGAGCGAAAAGAGAGACCCAGTACTTC.

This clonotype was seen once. The CDR3 DNA sequence: TGTGCCAGCAGCCCTAGACTAGCGCCGAGTGGAACCGGGGAGCTGTTTTTT. It translates to CASSPRLAPSGTGELFF. This chain joins TRBV7-3 and TRBJ2-2, with 8 bases that match TRBD2. The CDR3 length is 17 residues. Trimming at V came to 5 bases and at J to 5 bases, leaving 13 bases not matched to a gene. CDR1 and CDR2 (germline): SGHTA, FQGTGA.

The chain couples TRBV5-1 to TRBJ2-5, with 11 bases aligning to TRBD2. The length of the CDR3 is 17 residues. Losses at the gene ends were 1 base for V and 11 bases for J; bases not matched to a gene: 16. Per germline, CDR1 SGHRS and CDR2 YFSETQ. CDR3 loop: CASSLLGLAGAGGEQYF. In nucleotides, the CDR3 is TGCGCCAGCAGCTTGCTCGGACTAGCGGGCGCCGGTGGTGAGCAGTACTTC.

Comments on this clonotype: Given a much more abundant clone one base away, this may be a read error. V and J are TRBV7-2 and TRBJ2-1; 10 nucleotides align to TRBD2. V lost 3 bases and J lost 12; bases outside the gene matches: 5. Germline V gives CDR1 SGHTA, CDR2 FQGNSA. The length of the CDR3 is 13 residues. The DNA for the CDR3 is TGTGCCAGCAGCTTTAGCGGGAGGTATGGGCAGTTCTTC. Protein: CASSFSGRYGQFF.

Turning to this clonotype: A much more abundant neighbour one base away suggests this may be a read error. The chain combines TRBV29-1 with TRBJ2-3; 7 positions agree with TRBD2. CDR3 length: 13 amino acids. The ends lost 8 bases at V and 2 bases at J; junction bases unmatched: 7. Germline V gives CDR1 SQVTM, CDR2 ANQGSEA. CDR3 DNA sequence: TGCAGCAAGACTAGCAGCCTCACAGATACGCAGTATTTT. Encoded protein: CSKTSSLTDTQYF.

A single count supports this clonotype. The CDR3 DNA sequence: TGTGCCACCAGCGGGGAGACTAACTCCTACGAGCAGTACTTC. Residues: CATSGETNSYEQYF. The chain recombines TRBV15 with TRBJ2-7, with D possibly TRBD2 on 5 matching bases. Trimming took off 5 bases at V and 0 bases at J, with 11 bases between the two ends. There are 14 residues in the CDR3. CDR1 LNHNV and CDR2 YYDKDF come from the germline V gene (reference sequence).

The CDR3 is CASSLSSGVNQPQHF. DNA for the CDR3: TGTGCCAGCAGCTTATCTTCAGGGGTTAATCAGCCCCAGCATTTT. The chain links TRBV7-2 to TRBJ1-5, with a possible D match to TRBD1 (6 bases). Trimming stripped 2 bases from V and 4 bases from J, with 12 bases between. CDR1 and CDR2 (germline): SGHTA, FQGNSA. The CDR3 totals 15 residues.

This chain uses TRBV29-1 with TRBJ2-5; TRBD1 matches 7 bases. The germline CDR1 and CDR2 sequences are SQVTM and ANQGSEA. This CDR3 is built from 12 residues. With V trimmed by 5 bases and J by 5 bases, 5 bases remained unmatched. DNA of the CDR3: TGCAGCGTTAGACAGGGTGGGGAGACCCAGTACTTC. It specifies CSVRQGGETQYF. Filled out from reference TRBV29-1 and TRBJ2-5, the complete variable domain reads SAVISQKPSRDICQRGTSLTIQCQVDSQVTMMFWYRQQPGQSLTLIATANQGSEATYESGFVIDKFPISRPNLTFSTLTVSNMSPEDSSIYLCSVRQGGETQYFGPGTRLLVL.

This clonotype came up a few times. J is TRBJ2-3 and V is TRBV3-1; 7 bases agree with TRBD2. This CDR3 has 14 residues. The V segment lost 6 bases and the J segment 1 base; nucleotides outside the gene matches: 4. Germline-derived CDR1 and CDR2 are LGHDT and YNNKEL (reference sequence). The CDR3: CASRGGGRTDTQYF. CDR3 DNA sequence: TGTGCCAGCAGAGGCGGGGGACGCACAGATACGCAGTATTTT.